The rows below give T cell receptor beta chains drawn from one sample of a study of T cell responses to AZD1222 COVID-19 vaccine. TCRdb keeps only in-frame clones here, not all; method: immunoSEQ multiplex PCR. The data contain roughly 100,000 clones, about 90% of them singletons. Source: peripheral blood, taken on day 0 of AZD1222 vaccination. The receptors here all came from an adult in good health. The CDR3 runs from the conserved cysteine through the conserved F or W. Fields, in order: CDR3 DNA, CDR3 protein, J gene, V gene, clone size, D gene, CDR3 length. The D gene is left open where the match is weak. Expanded clones get a size class; other rows say once, few or many, or leave the size out.

CDR3 DNA: TGTGCCAGCAGCCAAGTAGGGACAGCGTATGGCTACACCTTC
CDR3 protein: CASSQVGTAYGYTF
J gene: TRBJ1-2
V gene: TRBV3-1/TRBV3-2
clone size: .
D gene: TRBD1
CDR3 length: 14

CDR3 DNA: TGTGCCAGCAATCCGATCGGACAGGGGGGCAATCAGCCCCAGCATTTT
CDR3 protein: CASNPIGQGGNQPQHF
J gene: TRBJ1-5
V gene: TRBV28
clone size: .
D gene: TRBD1
CDR3 length: 16

CDR3 DNA: TGTGCCAGCAGCCCTGGGACAGATAGCAATCAGCCCCAGCATTTT
CDR3 protein: CASSPGTDSNQPQHF
J gene: TRBJ1-5
V gene: TRBV5-8
clone size: .
D gene: TRBD1
CDR3 length: 15

CDR3 DNA: TGTGCCAGCAGCGCAACCCCTAGCGGAGATTACAATGAGCAGTTCTTC
CDR3 protein: CASSATPSGDYNEQFF
J gene: TRBJ2-1
V gene: TRBV7-9
clone size: .
D gene: TRBD2
CDR3 length: 16

CDR3 DNA: TGCAGTGCTAGTACGGGACAGGGGTTAGTCGGGGAGCTGTTTTTT
CDR3 protein: CSASTGQGLVGELFF
J gene: TRBJ2-2
V gene: TRBV20-1
clone size: .
D gene: TRBD1
CDR3 length: 15

CDR3 DNA: TGTGCCAGCTCTCCCACGACAGCCTCATATGGCTACACCTTC
CDR3 protein: CASSPTTASYGYTF
J gene: TRBJ1-2
V gene: TRBV18
clone size: .
D gene: .
CDR3 length: 14

CDR3 DNA: TGCGCCAGCAGTGAGTACAACACCGGGGAGCTGTTTTTT
CDR3 protein: CASSEYNTGELFF
J gene: TRBJ2-2
V gene: TRBV10-1
clone size: .
D gene: .
CDR3 length: 13

CDR3 DNA: TGTGCCAGCAGTGAGCAAGGACAGTATAGCAATCAGCCCCAGCATTTT
CDR3 protein: CASSEQGQYSNQPQHF
J gene: TRBJ1-5
V gene: TRBV6-1
clone size: .
D gene: .
CDR3 length: 16

CDR3 DNA: TGTGCCTGGAGAGAGAGACAGGGTCGGAATTCACCCCTCCACTTT
CDR3 protein: CAWRERQGRNSPLHF
J gene: TRBJ1-6
V gene: TRBV30
clone size: .
D gene: TRBD1
CDR3 length: 15

CDR3 DNA: TGTGCCAGCAGTCAACTCAGCCGGGCAGGGGGCGGTTATGGCTACACCTTC
CDR3 protein: CASSQLSRAGGGYGYTF
J gene: TRBJ1-2
V gene: TRBV6-6
clone size: .
D gene: TRBD1
CDR3 length: 17

CDR3 DNA: TGTGCCAGCAGCCTTACAGGGGCCCTCTACGAGCAGTACTTC
CDR3 protein: CASSLTGALYEQYF
J gene: TRBJ2-7
V gene: TRBV11-2
clone size: .
D gene: TRBD1
CDR3 length: 14

CDR3 DNA: TGTGCCAGCAGTTTAATCGGCAGGGGGTATGGCTACACCTTC
CDR3 protein: CASSLIGRGYGYTF
J gene: TRBJ1-2
V gene: TRBV28
clone size: .
D gene: TRBD1
CDR3 length: 14

CDR3 DNA: TGTGCCAGCAGTTACTCGACGGGGGTTTCCGGGGAAAAACTGTTTTTT
CDR3 protein: CASSYSTGVSGEKLFF
J gene: TRBJ1-4
V gene: TRBV6-5
clone size: .
D gene: .
CDR3 length: 16

CDR3 DNA: TGTGCCAGCGGGGGAACGGTCTCTGAAGCTTTCTTT
CDR3 protein: CASGGTVSEAFF
J gene: TRBJ1-1
V gene: TRBV12-3/TRBV12-4
clone size: few
D gene: .
CDR3 length: 12

CDR3 DNA: TGTGCCAGCAGTTTTACCTCCGAAAAACTGTTTTTT
CDR3 protein: CASSFTSEKLFF
J gene: TRBJ1-4
V gene: TRBV12-3/TRBV12-4
clone size: .
D gene: .
CDR3 length: 12

CDR3 DNA: TGTGCCAGCAGTCTCTCGGTTGATCAGCCCCAGCATTTT
CDR3 protein: CASSLSVDQPQHF
J gene: TRBJ1-5
V gene: TRBV12-3/TRBV12-4
clone size: .
D gene: .
CDR3 length: 13

CDR3 DNA: TGTGCCAGCAGTATAGGACAGCTTTATGGCTACACCTTC
CDR3 protein: CASSIGQLYGYTF
J gene: TRBJ1-2
V gene: TRBV28
clone size: .
D gene: .
CDR3 length: 13

CDR3 DNA: TGTGCCAGCAGTTTGGTGCGATTTTCTCCCCAGCATTTT
CDR3 protein: CASSLVRFSPQHF
J gene: TRBJ1-5
V gene: TRBV12-3/TRBV12-4
clone size: once
D gene: .
CDR3 length: 13

CDR3 DNA: TGCGCCAGCAGCTTTCAGACTAGCGGCGGGGAGCTGTTTTTT
CDR3 protein: CASSFQTSGGELFF
J gene: TRBJ2-2
V gene: TRBV5-1
clone size: .
D gene: TRBD2
CDR3 length: 14

CDR3 DNA: TGTGCCAGCAGCTCCACCTGGAGAACAGATACGCAGTATTTT
CDR3 protein: CASSSTWRTDTQYF
J gene: TRBJ2-3
V gene: TRBV7-2
clone size: .
D gene: .
CDR3 length: 14

CDR3 DNA: TGTGCCAGTACCCGAGGGGGAGCCCAGGGAAGGTCACCCCTCCACTTT
CDR3 protein: CASTRGGAQGRSPLHF
J gene: TRBJ1-6
V gene: TRBV19
clone size: once
D gene: .
CDR3 length: 16

CDR3 DNA: TGCGCCAGCAGCGCGACAGGGACTAGCGGGAACTCAGATACGCAGTATTTT
CDR3 protein: CASSATGTSGNSDTQYF
J gene: TRBJ2-3
V gene: TRBV5-1
clone size: .
D gene: TRBD2
CDR3 length: 17

CDR3 DNA: TGTGCCAGCAGCCGGACCGGAGGCGAAACCACCCAAGAGACCCAGTACTTC
CDR3 protein: CASSRTGGETTQETQYF
J gene: TRBJ2-5
V gene: TRBV3-1/TRBV3-2
clone size: .
D gene: .
CDR3 length: 17

CDR3 DNA: TGTGCCTGGATTACGCAGATAAACACTGAAGCTTTCTTT
CDR3 protein: CAWITQINTEAFF
J gene: TRBJ1-1
V gene: TRBV30
clone size: .
D gene: .
CDR3 length: 13

CDR3 DNA: TGTGCCAGCAGCCTCCGGGGACTAGCGGTCTCCTACAATGAGCAGTTCTTC
CDR3 protein: CASSLRGLAVSYNEQFF
J gene: TRBJ2-1
V gene: TRBV7-6
clone size: .
D gene: TRBD2
CDR3 length: 17

CDR3 DNA: TGTGCCAGCAGTTTAGGACAGCCCAGCTCCTACGAGCAGTACTTC
CDR3 protein: CASSLGQPSSYEQYF
J gene: TRBJ2-7
V gene: TRBV28
clone size: .
D gene: .
CDR3 length: 15

CDR3 DNA: TGTGCCAGCAGCCAAGCGACGGGAGTCTCCTACGAGCAGTACTTC
CDR3 protein: CASSQATGVSYEQYF
J gene: TRBJ2-7
V gene: TRBV3-1/TRBV3-2
clone size: few
D gene: .
CDR3 length: 15

CDR3 DNA: TGTGCCAGCAGTTTTTCAGAATCCACTGAAGCTTTCTTT
CDR3 protein: CASSFSESTEAFF
J gene: TRBJ1-1
V gene: TRBV11-3
clone size: .
D gene: .
CDR3 length: 13

CDR3 DNA: TGTGCCAGCAGCCAACAGGGATACGAGCAGTACTTC
CDR3 protein: CASSQQGYEQYF
J gene: TRBJ2-7
V gene: TRBV2
clone size: .
D gene: .
CDR3 length: 12

CDR3 DNA: TGTGCCAGCAGCACCGGGACTAGCGGGCCCTTGAGAAATGAGCAGTTCTTC
CDR3 protein: CASSTGTSGPLRNEQFF
J gene: TRBJ2-1
V gene: TRBV5-8
clone size: .
D gene: TRBD2
CDR3 length: 17

CDR3 DNA: TGCGCCAGCAGAGGGGACAGGGTTTCGTCACCCCTCCACTTT
CDR3 protein: CASRGDRVSSPLHF
J gene: TRBJ1-6
V gene: TRBV5-1
clone size: .
D gene: TRBD1
CDR3 length: 14

CDR3 DNA: TGCAGCGTTGAAGGAGGGTATCCTGGCTACACCTTC
CDR3 protein: CSVEGGYPGYTF
J gene: TRBJ1-2
V gene: TRBV29-1
clone size: .
D gene: .
CDR3 length: 12

CDR3 DNA: TGCGCCAGCAGCTTGGTACTAGCGGGAGAGGAGACCCAGTACTTC
CDR3 protein: CASSLVLAGEETQYF
J gene: TRBJ2-5
V gene: TRBV5-1
clone size: .
D gene: TRBD2
CDR3 length: 15

CDR3 DNA: TGTGCCAGCATACTCTCCACTGAAGCTTTCTTT
CDR3 protein: CASILSTEAFF
J gene: TRBJ1-1
V gene: TRBV6-5
clone size: .
D gene: .
CDR3 length: 11

CDR3 DNA: TGTGCCACCAGTGACCTGGGACTAGCGGGATTGGGTCTTACCGGGGAGCTGTTTTTT
CDR3 protein: CATSDLGLAGLGLTGELFF
J gene: TRBJ2-2
V gene: TRBV24-1
clone size: once
D gene: TRBD2
CDR3 length: 19

CDR3 DNA: TGTGCCAGCAGCCAAGGCGGGGGGGGTAGCTATGGCTACACCTTC
CDR3 protein: CASSQGGGGSYGYTF
J gene: TRBJ1-2
V gene: TRBV4-2
clone size: few
D gene: .
CDR3 length: 15

CDR3 DNA: TGTGCCAGCAGCTTGGCCGGGGGCCGCGGCTACACCTTC
CDR3 protein: CASSLAGGRGYTF
J gene: TRBJ1-2
V gene: TRBV5-4
clone size: .
D gene: .
CDR3 length: 13

CDR3 DNA: TGTGCCAGCACCAGGACTAGTCGGCACAATGAGCAGTTCTTC
CDR3 protein: CASTRTSRHNEQFF
J gene: TRBJ2-1
V gene: TRBV7-8
clone size: .
D gene: TRBD2
CDR3 length: 14

CDR3 DNA: TGCAGCGTTGAGGGCCAGGGGGTGGACGAGCAGTACTTC
CDR3 protein: CSVEGQGVDEQYF
J gene: TRBJ2-7
V gene: TRBV29-1
clone size: .
D gene: TRBD1
CDR3 length: 13

CDR3 DNA: TGTGCCAGCAGTTTGGGGCGGGAGGGCCTGATCTATGAGCAGTTCTTC
CDR3 protein: CASSLGREGLIYEQFF
J gene: TRBJ2-1
V gene: TRBV28
clone size: .
D gene: TRBD2
CDR3 length: 16

CDR3 DNA: TGTGCTTCATTGGGGGTTTGGTATGGCTACACCTTC
CDR3 protein: CASLGVWYGYTF
J gene: TRBJ1-2
V gene: TRBV19
clone size: once
D gene: .
CDR3 length: 12

CDR3 DNA: TGCAGCGCCGCACCCGGCGGGGCCGGAGACCAGTTCTTC
CDR3 protein: CSAAPGGAGDQFF
J gene: TRBJ2-1
V gene: TRBV29-1
clone size: .
D gene: .
CDR3 length: 13

CDR3 DNA: TGTGCCAGCAGCGTAGGGGTAGAAGGGTCACCCCTCCACTTT
CDR3 protein: CASSVGVEGSPLHF
J gene: TRBJ1-6
V gene: TRBV9
clone size: .
D gene: .
CDR3 length: 14

CDR3 DNA: TGTGCCAGCAGCTTGGGACAGGGAGACACTGAAGCTTTCTTT
CDR3 protein: CASSLGQGDTEAFF
J gene: TRBJ1-1
V gene: TRBV7-9
clone size: .
D gene: TRBD1
CDR3 length: 14

CDR3 DNA: TGCGCCAGCAGCCCTGTCCCTAGCGGTCTTCCCTACGAGCAGTACTTC
CDR3 protein: CASSPVPSGLPYEQYF
J gene: TRBJ2-7
V gene: TRBV4-1
clone size: few
D gene: TRBD2
CDR3 length: 16

CDR3 DNA: TGTGCCAGCAGTACAGAGGGGACAGGAACCTATGGCTACACCTTC
CDR3 protein: CASSTEGTGTYGYTF
J gene: TRBJ1-2
V gene: TRBV6-5
clone size: few
D gene: TRBD1
CDR3 length: 15

CDR3 DNA: TGTGCCAGCAGCCCTGCCGGGGGACAGGGACTCTATGGCTACACCTTC
CDR3 protein: CASSPAGGQGLYGYTF
J gene: TRBJ1-2
V gene: TRBV7-9
clone size: .
D gene: TRBD1
CDR3 length: 16

CDR3 DNA: TGTGCCAGCAGCCCAAAGCGGAGGGTTGGTCCTGAAGCTTTCTTT
CDR3 protein: CASSPKRRVGPEAFF
J gene: TRBJ1-1
V gene: TRBV7-9
clone size: once
D gene: .
CDR3 length: 15

CDR3 DNA: TGCGCCAGCAGCGACCCGGGACAGAACTATGGCTACACCTTC
CDR3 protein: CASSDPGQNYGYTF
J gene: TRBJ1-2
V gene: TRBV5-1
clone size: once
D gene: TRBD1
CDR3 length: 14

CDR3 DNA: TGTGCCAGCAGTTTCAGCTTCGGTTCACCCCTCCACTTT
CDR3 protein: CASSFSFGSPLHF
J gene: TRBJ1-6
V gene: TRBV27
clone size: few
D gene: .
CDR3 length: 13

CDR3 DNA: TGTGCCTGGAGTGTGGGCGGGGATGGCTACACCTTC
CDR3 protein: CAWSVGGDGYTF
J gene: TRBJ1-2
V gene: TRBV30
clone size: .
D gene: .
CDR3 length: 12

CDR3 DNA: TGTGCCAGCTCACCGATGGGCGAGGAGAACGAGCAGTACTTC
CDR3 protein: CASSPMGEENEQYF
J gene: TRBJ2-7
V gene: TRBV18
clone size: .
D gene: .
CDR3 length: 14

CDR3 DNA: TGTGCCTGGAGGGGGTCTGGGGGCGCCTACACTGAAGCTTTCTTT
CDR3 protein: CAWRGSGGAYTEAFF
J gene: TRBJ1-1
V gene: TRBV30
clone size: few
D gene: .
CDR3 length: 15

CDR3 DNA: TGCAGCGTGGGGGACGAGGGCGGCTCTGGAAACACCATATATTTT
CDR3 protein: CSVGDEGGSGNTIYF
J gene: TRBJ1-3
V gene: TRBV29-1
clone size: .
D gene: .
CDR3 length: 15

CDR3 DNA: TGTGCCAGCAAACCGTCGGGGCGGGAGCAGTTCTTC
CDR3 protein: CASKPSGREQFF
J gene: TRBJ2-1
V gene: TRBV27
clone size: few
D gene: .
CDR3 length: 12

CDR3 DNA: TGTGCCATCAGTGATACTTACAACTACGAGCAGTACTTC
CDR3 protein: CAISDTYNYEQYF
J gene: TRBJ2-7
V gene: TRBV10-3
clone size: .
D gene: .
CDR3 length: 13

CDR3 DNA: TGTGCCAGCAGTTTAACCCCACGGGATCAGCCCCAGCATTTT
CDR3 protein: CASSLTPRDQPQHF
J gene: TRBJ1-5
V gene: TRBV28
clone size: .
D gene: .
CDR3 length: 14